The next 21 T cell receptor beta chains were all read from a single sample in a study of a mutant IDH1 vaccine in newly diagnosed glioma. Produced via immunoSEQ multiplex PCR; TCRdb's table is partial and in-frame only. The profile covers fewer than 70,000 clones, with about nine tenths appearing a single time and roughly 2.1% taken by the ten largest. Time point indicated: week 11, during vaccination. In every dose of vaccine, 300 ug of mutant IDH1 20-mer peptide was given alongside topical imiquimod. No antigen is known for these receptors. The starting material was PBMCs, obtained from a glioma patient whose treatment included an IDH1 peptide vaccine. The receptor set was obtained from a man aged 35-49 years with glioma.

The CDR3 spells CASSYTGDYGYTF. CDR3 DNA: TGTGCCAGCAGTTACACAGGTGACTATGGCTACACCTTC. V and J are TRBV6-6 and TRBJ1-2; possibly TRBD1 for D (5 bases). Germline values: CDR1 MNHNY, CDR2 SVGAGI (reference sequence). The V end was cut by 2 bases, the J end by 3 bases, with 7 bases between. CDR3 size: 13 residues.

The CDR3 sequence is CASNSGGRNSNQPQHF. The CDR3 DNA is TGTGCCAGTAATAGCGGGGGAAGAAATAGCAATCAGCCCCAGCATTTT. This sequence joins TRBV19 and TRBJ1-5; TRBD1 might be the D (5 bases). CDR1 LNHDA and CDR2 SQIVND come from the germline V gene (reference sequence). The CDR3 extends over 16 amino acids. V lost 7 bases and J 0 bases, leaving 16 bases between the germline ends.

The chain uses TRBV2 and TRBJ1-2, with 11 bases matching TRBD1. The CDR3 is made up of 15 amino acids. CDR1 and CDR2 from the germline V gene are SNHLY and FYNNEI. Trimming cost V 6 bases and J 4 bases; bases outside gene matches: 7. The CDR3 region has the DNA TGTGCCAGCAGCCGGACAGGGGGCGTTATCTATGGCTACACCTTC. It encodes CASSRTGGVIYGYTF.

The V and J genes are TRBV10-3 and TRBJ2-3; 10 nucleotides match TRBD1. Germline assignment: CDR1 ENHRY and CDR2 SYGVKD. The CDR3 has 12 amino acids. V dropped 8 bases and J dropped 5; count of bases not matched to a gene: 1. CDR3 loop: CAIGTGVDTQYF. The CDR3 DNA is TGTGCCATCGGGACAGGGGTAGATACGCAGTATTTT.

The J gene is TRBJ2-7, the V gene TRBV21-1; TRBD1, as called in the table, went unchecked against the DNA. TRBV21-1 is a pseudogene segment. The CDR3 is 13 residues long. CDR3 region: CASSNTGGSEQYV. The CDR3, as DNA: TGTGCCAGCAGCAACACAGGGGGGAGCGAGCAGTACGTC.

This clone has just one count. The chain is built from TRBV6-6 and TRBJ1-2, with 7 nucleotides matching TRBD1. V was pared by 2 bases and J by 2 bases, with 5 bases of the junction left unmatched. In germline, CDR1 is MNHNY, CDR2 SVGAGI (reference sequence). This CDR3 has 15 amino acids. CDR3 region: CASSYRDRPNYGYTF. For the CDR3, the DNA is TGTGCCAGCAGTTACCGGGACAGACCCAACTATGGCTACACCTTC.

The V call is TRBV15, the J call TRBJ2-1; 11 bases are a match to TRBD2. Germline CDR1 LNHNV, CDR2 YYDKDF (reference sequence). The V segment lost 0 bases and the J segment 0 bases; nucleotides outside the gene matches: 10. The CDR3 runs 20 residues. Written as DNA, the CDR3 is TGTGCCACCAGCAGAGAAGGGCTAGCGGGGGGTCCCAGCTCCTACAATGAGCAGTTCTTC. This sequence encodes CATSREGLAGGPSSYNEQFF.

This chain connects TRBV6-1 to TRBJ1-4; D remains unclear. V gave up 2 bases and J gave up 8 bases, with 15 bases separating them. The CDR3 contains 15 residues. Per the germline V gene, CDR1 is MNHNS and CDR2 is SASEGT. The CDR3 spells CASSELGSLGEKLFF. CDR3 in DNA: TGTGCCAGCAGTGAACTTGGCAGCCTAGGGGAAAAACTGTTTTTT.

Details on this clone: Relative to the germline gene, one junction end is altered; a read error may explain this. This chain links TRBV10-3 with TRBJ1-1; TRBD1 matches 7 bases. This CDR3 is built from 15 residues. Germline lookup yields CDR1 ENHRY and CDR2 SYGVKD. The CDR3 DNA reads TGTGCCACCAGTGAGCCTGAGACAGGGCACACTGAAGCTTTCTTT. This translates into CATSEPETGHTEAFF.

The chain combines TRBV28 with TRBJ1-2; D not resolved. The CDR3 has 12 amino acids. V was cut by 5 bases and J by 5 bases, with 9 bases left in between. Germline V gene sequence: CDR1 MDHEN, CDR2 SYDVKM. The CDR3 region is CASSTGWYGYTF. CDR3 sequence (DNA): TGTGCCAGCAGTACTGGGTGGTATGGCTACACCTTC.

The chain employs TRBV5-4 and TRBJ2-2; 9 bases match TRBD1. Per germline, CDR1 SGHNT and CDR2 YYREEE (reference sequence). The CDR3 extends over 16 amino acids. The V gene end was trimmed by 4 bases and the J gene end by 4 bases; junction bases not matched to a gene: 8. In DNA form, the CDR3 reads TGTGCCAGCAGCCCGCGGGGACAGGGAGGCACCGGGGAGCTGTTTTTT. Translated: CASSPRGQGGTGELFF.

This chain connects TRBV19 to TRBJ1-1; tentatively, D is TRBD1 (6 bases). The V end was cut by 1 base, the J end by 5 bases, with 8 bases between. The CDR3 runs 13 residues. Per the germline V gene, CDR1 is LNHDA and CDR2 is SQIVND (reference sequence). The CDR3 reads CASSIGGGTEAFF. The CDR3 coding sequence is TGTGCCAGTAGTATAGGAGGGGGGACTGAAGCTTTCTTT. Complete variable domain (other parts from reference TRBV19 and TRBJ1-1): DGGITQSPKYLFRKEGQNVTLSCEQNLNHDAMYWYRQDPGQGLRLIYYSQIVNDFQKGDIAEGYSVSREKKESFPLTVTSAQKNPTAFYLCASSIGGGTEAFFGQGTRLTVV.

This chain connects TRBV7-2 to TRBJ2-3, with 8 bases that match TRBD2. The CDR3 runs to 16 residues. The germline V gene has CDR1 SGHTA and CDR2 FQGNSA. The J segment lost 5 bases and the V segment lost 5 bases, leaving 12 bases of the junction unmatched. This CDR3 is CASSPLSGSVKDTQYF. The CDR3 bases are TGTGCCAGCAGCCCTCTAAGCGGGAGTGTGAAAGATACGCAGTATTTT. The complete variable domain, with remaining parts taken from reference TRBV7-2 and TRBJ2-3, reads GAGVSQSPSNKVTEKGKDVELRCDPISGHTALYWYRQSLGQGLEFLIYFQGNSAPDKSGLPSDRFSAERTGGSVSTLTIQRTQQEDSAVYLCASSPLSGSVKDTQYFGPGTRLTVL.

J is TRBJ2-2 and V is TRBV5-1; D is ambiguous. CDR1 and CDR2 from the germline V gene are SGHRS and YFSETQ. This CDR3 is 14 amino acids long. V gave up 1 base and J gave up 1 base, with 5 bases separating them. The CDR3 nucleotides are TGCGCCAGCAGCTTGCTACTGAACACCGGGGAGCTGTTTTTT. Residues: CASSLLLNTGELFF.

V is TRBV4-3 and J is TRBJ2-7; 9 positions agree with TRBD1. V dropped 9 bases and J dropped 3; count of bases not matched to a gene: 18. The CDR3 covers 17 residues. Germline CDR1 reads LGHNA; CDR2 reads YSLEER. The CDR3 loop is CARDHNRGLLAYYEQYF. Written as DNA, the CDR3 is TGCGCCAGAGACCATAACAGGGGGCTCCTGGCCTACTACGAGCAGTACTTC.

The chain joins TRBV19 to TRBJ1-2, with a possible D match to TRBD1 (6 bases). This CDR3 region has 16 residues. Germline V gene sequence: CDR1 LNHDA, CDR2 SQIVND (reference sequence). The V and J ends lost 3 bases and 2 bases respectively, with 16 bases between them. The CDR3 coding sequence is TGTGCCAGTAGTATCGCCTCGGGGGGGGGCAACTATGGCTACACCTTC. Amino acid sequence: CASSIASGGGNYGYTF.

This clone was counted between two and nine times. The chain combines TRBV11-2 with TRBJ1-3; 8 bases agree with TRBD1. Germline CDR1 SGHAT, CDR2 FQNNGV. Germline trimming cut 4 bases from V and 4 bases from J; bases unmatched to any gene: 6. This CDR3 has 15 amino acids. CDR3 amino acids: CASSSLQGVGNTIYF. The CDR3 DNA is TGTGCCAGCAGCTCCCTACAGGGGGTGGGAAACACCATATATTTT.

The V call is TRBV18, the J call TRBJ2-5, with D possibly TRBD1 on 6 matching bases. This CDR3 is 16 amino acids long. Germline CDR1 and CDR2: KGHSH and LQKENI. Trimming left V 6 bases short and J 2 bases short, with 19 bases between. Here the CDR3 reads CASSPSPGHIQETQYF. CDR3 nucleotide sequence: TGTGCCAGCTCCCCCTCCCCGGGACATATACAAGAGACCCAGTACTTC.

The chain joins TRBV6-1 to TRBJ2-6; a possible D gene is TRBD1 (6 bases). CDR1 is MNHNS and CDR2 is SASEGT in the germline V gene. CDR3 length equals 15 residues. V lost 6 bases and J lost 2, with 11 bases in between. The CDR3 bases are TGTGCCAGCAGGAACAGGGACGCTGGGGCCAACGTCCTGACTTTC. Translated: CASRNRDAGANVLTF.

J is TRBJ2-2 and V is TRBV19; 7 bases match TRBD1. The CDR3 is 19 residues long. CDR1 LNHDA and CDR2 SQIVND come from the germline V gene (reference sequence). After removal of 2 bases from V and 5 bases from J, the junction contained 17 bases not matched to a gene. The CDR3 DNA reads as TGTGCCAGTAGTATAAGGGGGCCAACAGGGGACCGACCGACCGGGGAGCTGTTTTTT. Encoded protein: CASSIRGPTGDRPTGELFF.

The chain recombines TRBV19 with TRBJ1-1, with 7 bases that match TRBD1. CDR3 length: 14 residues. V dropped 5 bases and J dropped 6; count of bases not matched to a gene: 9. The germline V gene encodes CDR1 LNHDA and CDR2 SQIVND (reference sequence). CDR3 region: CASSVTGERAEAFF. The CDR3 nucleotides read TGTGCCAGTAGTGTCACAGGGGAGCGAGCTGAAGCTTTCTTT.